The source of this T cell receptor (beta chain) is a study of blood T cell repertoires in COVID-19. On the study more broadly: There were acute and convalescent COVID-19 samples, and they came from the United States, Italy and Spain. T cells, B-cell-depleted T cells, or PBMCs provided the cDNA or gDNA that served as material.

Germline V gives CDR1 SGHVS, CDR2 FNYEAQ. The V gene lost 4 bases and the J gene lost 3 bases, with 4 bases spanning the gap. The CDR3 consists of 12 residues. Original handling: The assay estimated nucleated cells by amplifying reference gene primers. Only in-frame clones appear in the TCRdb table, and some are missing; sequencing was by immunoSEQ multiplex PCR. That table supplies the V and J calls and clone size; D and trimming were determined from the DNA. The profile covers under 250,000 clones, with about 80% appearing a single time and roughly 2.5% taken by the ten largest. The chain employs TRBV7-6 and TRBJ1-3, with D unclear. This receptor was identified in a woman in her thirties or forties with active or convalescent COVID-19. Sequencing was performed on peripheral blood. CDR3 region: CASSSHGNTIYF. The CDR3 DNA follows: TGTGCCAGCAGCTCCCATGGAAACACCATATATTTT.